This TCR beta chain derives from a study of T cell responses to AZD1222 COVID-19 vaccine. TCRdb keeps only in-frame clones here, not all; method: immunoSEQ multiplex PCR. The table records 120,000 to 150,000 clones, approximately 88% of them present only once. Germline lookup yields CDR1 LGHDT and CDR2 YNNKEL (reference sequence). The V and J ends lost 7 bases and 5 bases, in that order; junction bases with no gene match: 3. This CDR3 spans 13 amino acids. This chain links TRBV3-1 (or the pseudogene TRBV3-2) with TRBJ1-4, with 8 nucleotides matching TRBD1. This sequence was found in an adult in good health. The sample consisted of peripheral blood, taken on day 0 of AZD1222 vaccination. The CDR3 spells CASNGQGNEKLFF. The DNA of the CDR3 is TGTGCCAGCAACGGACAGGGAAATGAAAAACTGTTTTTT.